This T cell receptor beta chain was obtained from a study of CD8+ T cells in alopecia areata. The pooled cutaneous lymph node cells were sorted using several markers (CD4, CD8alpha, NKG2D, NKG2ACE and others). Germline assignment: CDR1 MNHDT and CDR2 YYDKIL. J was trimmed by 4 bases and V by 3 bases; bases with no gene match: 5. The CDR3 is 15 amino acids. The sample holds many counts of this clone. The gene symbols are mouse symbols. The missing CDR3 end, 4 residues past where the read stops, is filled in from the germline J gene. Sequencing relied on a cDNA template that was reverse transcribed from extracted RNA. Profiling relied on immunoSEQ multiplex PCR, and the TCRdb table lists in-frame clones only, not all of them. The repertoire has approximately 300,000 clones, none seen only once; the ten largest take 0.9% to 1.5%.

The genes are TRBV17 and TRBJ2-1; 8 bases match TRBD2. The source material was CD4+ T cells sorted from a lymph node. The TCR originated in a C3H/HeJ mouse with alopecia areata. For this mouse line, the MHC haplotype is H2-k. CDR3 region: CASSRFGGGYAEQFF. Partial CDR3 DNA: TGTGCTAGCAGTAGGTTTGGGGGGGGGTATGCT.